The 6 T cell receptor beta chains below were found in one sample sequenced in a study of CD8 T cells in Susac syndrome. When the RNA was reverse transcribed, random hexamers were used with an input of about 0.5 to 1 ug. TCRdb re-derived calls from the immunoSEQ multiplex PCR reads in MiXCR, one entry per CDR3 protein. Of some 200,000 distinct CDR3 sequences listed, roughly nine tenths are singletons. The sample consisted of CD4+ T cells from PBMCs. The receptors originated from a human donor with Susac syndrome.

The CDR3 coding sequence is TGTGCCAGCAGGTGGGGCGCAGATACGCAGTATTTT. This codes for CASRWGADTQYF. V is TRBV7-2 and J is TRBJ2-3; the D gene is possibly TRBD1 (5 bases). V was trimmed by 6 bases and J by 4 bases, leaving 8 bases between them. Per the germline V gene, CDR1 is SGHTA and CDR2 is FQGNSA. The CDR3 is 12 amino acids.

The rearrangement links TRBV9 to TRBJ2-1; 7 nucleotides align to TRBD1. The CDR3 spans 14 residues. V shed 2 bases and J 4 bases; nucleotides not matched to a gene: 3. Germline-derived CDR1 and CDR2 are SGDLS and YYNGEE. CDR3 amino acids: CASSVGTAYNEQFF. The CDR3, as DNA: TGTGCCAGCAGCGTGGGGACAGCGTACAATGAGCAGTTCTTC.

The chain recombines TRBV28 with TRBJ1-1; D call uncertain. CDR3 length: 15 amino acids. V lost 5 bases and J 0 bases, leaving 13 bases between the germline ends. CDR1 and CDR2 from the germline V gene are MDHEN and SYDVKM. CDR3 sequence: CASSPRGLMNTEAFF. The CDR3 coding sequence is TGTGCCAGCAGTCCCCGCGGGTTGATGAACACTGAAGCTTTCTTT. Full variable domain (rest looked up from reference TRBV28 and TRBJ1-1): DVKVTQSSRYLVKRTGEKVFLECVQDMDHENMFWYRQDPGLGLRLIYFSYDVKMKEKGDIPEGYSVSREKKERFSLILESASTNQTSMYLCASSPRGLMNTEAFFGQGTRLTVV.

The CDR3 DNA is TGTGCCAGCAGCTTAGTACGGAGGCGAAGGGAGCTGTTTTTT. This encodes CASSLVRRRRELFF. The J gene is TRBJ2-2, the V gene TRBV11-2, with D perhaps TRBD2 (5 bases). Germline V lookup: CDR1 SGHAT, CDR2 FQNNGV. Between the trimmed V and J ends, which lost 1 base and 9 bases, there was a span of 12 bases. The CDR3 is 14 residues long.

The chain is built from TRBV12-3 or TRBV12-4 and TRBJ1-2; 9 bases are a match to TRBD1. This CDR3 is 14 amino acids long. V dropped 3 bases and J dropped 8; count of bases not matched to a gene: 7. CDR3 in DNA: TGTGCCAGCAGTTTTTTCGGGACAGGGCTAGGCTACACCTTC. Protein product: CASSFFGTGLGYTF.

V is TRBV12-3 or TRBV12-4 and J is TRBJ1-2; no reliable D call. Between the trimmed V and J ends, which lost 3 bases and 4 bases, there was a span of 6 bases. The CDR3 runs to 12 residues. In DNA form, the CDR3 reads TGTGCCAGCAGTTTTACCGGCTATGGCTACACCTTC. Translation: CASSFTGYGYTF.